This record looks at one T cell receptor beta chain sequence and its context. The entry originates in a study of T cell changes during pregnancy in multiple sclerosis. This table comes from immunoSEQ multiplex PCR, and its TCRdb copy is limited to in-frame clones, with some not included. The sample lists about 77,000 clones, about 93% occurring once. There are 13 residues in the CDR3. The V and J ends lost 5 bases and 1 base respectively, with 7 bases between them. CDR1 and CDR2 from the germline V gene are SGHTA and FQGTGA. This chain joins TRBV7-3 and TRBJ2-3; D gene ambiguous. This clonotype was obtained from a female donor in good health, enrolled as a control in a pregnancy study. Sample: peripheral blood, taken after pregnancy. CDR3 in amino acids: CASSGGGTDTQYF. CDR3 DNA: TGTGCCAGCAGCGGCGGAGGCACAGATACGCAGTATTTT.